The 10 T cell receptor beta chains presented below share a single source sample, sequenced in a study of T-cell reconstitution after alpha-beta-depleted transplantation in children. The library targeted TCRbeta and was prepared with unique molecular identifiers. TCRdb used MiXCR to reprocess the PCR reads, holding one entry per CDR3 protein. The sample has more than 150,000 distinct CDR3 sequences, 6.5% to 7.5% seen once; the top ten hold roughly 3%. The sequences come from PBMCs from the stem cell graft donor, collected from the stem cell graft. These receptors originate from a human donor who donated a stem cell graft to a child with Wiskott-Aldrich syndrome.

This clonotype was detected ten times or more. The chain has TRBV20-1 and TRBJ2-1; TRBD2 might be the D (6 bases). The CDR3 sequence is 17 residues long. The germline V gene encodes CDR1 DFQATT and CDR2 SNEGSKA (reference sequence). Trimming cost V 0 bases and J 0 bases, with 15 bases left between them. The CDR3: CSARDIRGTSSYNEQFF. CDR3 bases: TGCAGTGCTAGAGATATCCGGGGGACGAGCTCCTACAATGAGCAGTTCTTC.

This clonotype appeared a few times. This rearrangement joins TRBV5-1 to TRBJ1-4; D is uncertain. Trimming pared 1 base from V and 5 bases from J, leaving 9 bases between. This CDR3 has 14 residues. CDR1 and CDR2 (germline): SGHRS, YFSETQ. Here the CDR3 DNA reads TGCGCCAGCAGCTTGACAGCCTTGAATGAAAAACTGTTTTTT. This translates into CASSLTALNEKLFF.

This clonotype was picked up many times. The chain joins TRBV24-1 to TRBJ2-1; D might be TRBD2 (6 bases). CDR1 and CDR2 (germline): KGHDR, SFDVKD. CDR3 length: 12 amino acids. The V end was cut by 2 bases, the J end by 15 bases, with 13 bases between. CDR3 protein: CATSDSGDAGFF. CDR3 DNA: TGTGCCACCAGTGATTCGGGAGACGCGGGGTTCTTC.

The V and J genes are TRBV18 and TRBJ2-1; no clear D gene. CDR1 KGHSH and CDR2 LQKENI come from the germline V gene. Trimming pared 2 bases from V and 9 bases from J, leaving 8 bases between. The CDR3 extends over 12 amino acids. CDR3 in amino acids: CASSPRVVEQFF. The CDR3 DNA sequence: TGTGCCAGCTCACCAAGAGTTGTTGAGCAGTTCTTC. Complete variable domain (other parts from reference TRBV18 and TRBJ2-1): NAGVMQNPRHLVRRRGQEARLRCSPMKGHSHVYWYRQLPEEGLKFMVYLQKENIIDESGMPKERFSAEFPKEGPSILRIQQVVRGDSAAYFCASSPRVVEQFFGPGTRLTVL.

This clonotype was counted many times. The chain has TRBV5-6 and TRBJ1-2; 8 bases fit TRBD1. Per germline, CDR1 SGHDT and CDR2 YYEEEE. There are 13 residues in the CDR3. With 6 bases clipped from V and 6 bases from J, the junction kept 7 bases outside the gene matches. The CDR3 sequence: CASIDRGSNGYTF. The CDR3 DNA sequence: TGTGCCAGCATCGACAGGGGATCTAATGGCTACACCTTC. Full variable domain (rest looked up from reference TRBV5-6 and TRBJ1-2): DAGVTQSPTHLIKTRGQQVTLRCSPKSGHDTVSWYQQALGQGPQFIFQYYEEEERQRGNFPDRFSGHQFPNYSSELNVNALLLGDSALYLCASIDRGSNGYTFGSGTRLTVV.

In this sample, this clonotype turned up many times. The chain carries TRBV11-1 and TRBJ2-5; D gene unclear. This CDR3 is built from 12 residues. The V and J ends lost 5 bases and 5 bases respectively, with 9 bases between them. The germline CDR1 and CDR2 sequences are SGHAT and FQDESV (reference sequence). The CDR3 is CASSRVSETQYF. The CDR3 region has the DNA TGTGCCAGCAGCAGGGTTTCCGAGACCCAGTACTTC.

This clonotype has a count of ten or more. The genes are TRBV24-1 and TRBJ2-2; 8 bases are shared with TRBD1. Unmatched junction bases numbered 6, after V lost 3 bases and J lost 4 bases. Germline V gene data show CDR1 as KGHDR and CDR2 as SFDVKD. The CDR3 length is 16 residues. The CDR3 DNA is TGTGCCACCAGTGATCCGACAGGGGAGGTCACCGGGGAGCTGTTTTTT. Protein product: CATSDPTGEVTGELFF.

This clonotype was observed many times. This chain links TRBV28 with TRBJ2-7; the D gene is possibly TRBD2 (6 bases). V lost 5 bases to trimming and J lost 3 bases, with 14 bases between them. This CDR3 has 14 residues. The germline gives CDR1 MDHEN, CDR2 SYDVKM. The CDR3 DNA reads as TGTGCCAGCAGTCCCCTGGGGGGTTACTACGAGCAGTACTTC. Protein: CASSPLGGYYEQYF.

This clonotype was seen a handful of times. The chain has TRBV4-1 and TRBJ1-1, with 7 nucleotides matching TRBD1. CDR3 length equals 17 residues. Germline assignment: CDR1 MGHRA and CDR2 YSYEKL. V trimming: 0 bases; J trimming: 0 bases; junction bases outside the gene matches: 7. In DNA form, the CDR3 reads TGCGCCAGCAGCCAAGATGGGCCAGGGGGGTTGAACACTGAAGCTTTCTTT. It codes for CASSQDGPGGLNTEAFF.

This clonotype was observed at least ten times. CDR3 sequence (DNA): TGTGCCAGCAGTTACTCGGACAGGGGATACGAGCAGTACTTC. Translation: CASSYSDRGYEQYF. This chain joins TRBV6-5 and TRBJ2-7; TRBD1 matches 9 bases. Germline V gene data show CDR1 as MNHEY and CDR2 as SVGAGI. The J segment lost 4 bases and the V segment lost 0 bases, leaving 1 base of the junction unmatched. The CDR3 runs to 14 residues.